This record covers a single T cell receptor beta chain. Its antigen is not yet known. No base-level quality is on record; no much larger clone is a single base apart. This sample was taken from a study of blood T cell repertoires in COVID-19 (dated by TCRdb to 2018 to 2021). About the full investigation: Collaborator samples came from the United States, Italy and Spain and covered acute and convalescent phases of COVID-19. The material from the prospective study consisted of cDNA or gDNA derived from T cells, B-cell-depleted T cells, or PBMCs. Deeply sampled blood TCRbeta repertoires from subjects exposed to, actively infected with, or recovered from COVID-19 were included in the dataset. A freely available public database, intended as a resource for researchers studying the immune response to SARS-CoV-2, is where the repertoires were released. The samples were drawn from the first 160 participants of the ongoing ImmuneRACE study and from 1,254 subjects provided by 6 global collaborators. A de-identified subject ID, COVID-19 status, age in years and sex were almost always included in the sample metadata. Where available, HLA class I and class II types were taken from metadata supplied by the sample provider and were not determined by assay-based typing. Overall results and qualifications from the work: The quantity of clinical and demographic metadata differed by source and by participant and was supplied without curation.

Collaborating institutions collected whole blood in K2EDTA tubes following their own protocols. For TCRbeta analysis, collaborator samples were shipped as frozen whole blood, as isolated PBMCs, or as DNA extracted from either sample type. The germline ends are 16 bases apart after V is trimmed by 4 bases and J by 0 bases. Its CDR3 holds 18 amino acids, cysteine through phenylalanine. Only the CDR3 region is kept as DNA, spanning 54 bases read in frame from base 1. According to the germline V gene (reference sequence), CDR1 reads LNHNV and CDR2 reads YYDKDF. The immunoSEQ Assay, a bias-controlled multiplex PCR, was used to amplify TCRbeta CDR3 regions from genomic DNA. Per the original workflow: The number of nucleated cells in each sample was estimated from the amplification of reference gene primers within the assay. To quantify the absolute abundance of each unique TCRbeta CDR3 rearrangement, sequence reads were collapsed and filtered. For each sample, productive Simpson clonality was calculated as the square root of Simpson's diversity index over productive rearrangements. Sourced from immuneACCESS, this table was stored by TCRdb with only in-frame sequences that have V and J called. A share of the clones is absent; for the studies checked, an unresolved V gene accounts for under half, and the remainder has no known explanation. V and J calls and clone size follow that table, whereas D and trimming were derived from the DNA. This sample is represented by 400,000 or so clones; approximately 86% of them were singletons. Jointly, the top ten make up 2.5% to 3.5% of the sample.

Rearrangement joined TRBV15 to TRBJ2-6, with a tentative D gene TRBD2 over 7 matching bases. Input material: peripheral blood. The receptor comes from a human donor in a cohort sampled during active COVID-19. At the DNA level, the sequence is TGTGCCACCAGCACTAGGGGGGGGGCCAGCTCTGGGGCCAACGTCCTGACTTTC. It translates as CATSTRGGASSGANVLTF.